These 25 T cell receptor beta chains originate from one sample sequenced in a study of T-cell reconstitution after alpha-beta-depleted transplantation in children. The TCRbeta library was prepared with unique molecular identifiers. From the PCR reads, TCRdb called clonotypes with MiXCR, one entry per CDR3 protein. In the table there are around 200,000 distinct CDR3 sequences, roughly 18% of which are singletons. Source: PBMCs, mostly from graft donor cells, taken 360 days after TCRalphabeta/CD19-depleted stem cell transplant. These receptors came from a male patient aged 2 to 9 who had a stem cell transplant for acute lymphoblastic leukemia, so the T cells may come from the graft donor.

The chain recombines TRBV7-2 with TRBJ1-1; D uncertain. The CDR3 length is 11 residues. Germline lookup yields CDR1 SGHTA and CDR2 FQGNSA. With 6 bases removed from V and 7 bases from J, the gap between germline ends came to 9 bases. The CDR3 protein is CASRVSGEAFF. As DNA, the CDR3 is TGTGCCAGCAGAGTGAGTGGTGAAGCTTTCTTT.

The table lists this clonotype with many counts. The rearrangement links TRBV27 to TRBJ1-1, with 7 positions matching TRBD1. The junction had 15 bases not matched to a gene; V was cut back by 0 bases and J by 5 bases. The germline gives CDR1 MNHEY, CDR2 SMNVEV (reference sequence). The length of the CDR3 is 18 residues. The CDR3 DNA follows: TGTGCCAGCAGTTTATCCTCCGAGGGGAGCAGGGGGTGGACTGAAGCTTTCTTT. Its translation: CASSLSSEGSRGWTEAFF.

In this sample, this clonotype turned up a few times. V gene TRBV11-2 combines with J gene TRBJ2-1; 14 nucleotides align to TRBD2. Germline V gives CDR1 SGHAT, CDR2 FQNNGV. The CDR3 totals 18 residues. Trimming at V came to 4 bases and at J to 0 bases, leaving 5 bases not matched to a gene. The CDR3 DNA reads TGTGCCAGCAGCTCATCGGGACTAGCGGGGGCCTCCTACAATGAGCAGTTCTTC. Translated: CASSSSGLAGASYNEQFF.

The gene calls are TRBV29-1 and TRBJ1-1; no reliable D call. Trimming took 6 bases from V and 13 from J, leaving 18 bases between them. The V gene's germline CDR1 is SQVTM and CDR2 ANQGSEA. The CDR3 consists of 11 residues. The CDR3 DNA reads as TGCAGCGTACCTCGAGGCGCTGAGGGTTTCTTT. Translating gives CSVPRGAEGFF.

The V and J genes are TRBV12-3 or TRBV12-4 and TRBJ2-3; D gene unclear. The CDR3 length is 14 residues. V dropped 3 bases and J dropped 2 bases, with 9 bases sitting between them. CDR3 amino acids: CASSFGAHTDTQYF. CDR3 DNA sequence: TGTGCCAGCAGTTTTGGCGCTCACACAGATACGCAGTATTTT.

This clonotype was seen more than once but under ten times. The genes are TRBV12-3 or TRBV12-4 and TRBJ2-3; TRBD2 is a possible D gene (7 bases). CDR3 size: 16 residues. V was pared by 1 base and J by 4 bases, with 15 bases between. The CDR3 loop reads CASSLDGGGPPDTQYF. CDR3 bases: TGTGCCAGCAGTTTAGATGGGGGGGGCCCGCCAGATACGCAGTATTTT.

This clonotype has just a few counts. The V gene is TRBV11-2, the J gene TRBJ2-3; perhaps TRBD2 as D (5 bases). The CDR3 loop spans 12 amino acids. From germline, CDR1 is SGHAT and CDR2 FQNNGV. V gave up 5 bases and J gave up 4 bases, with 7 bases separating them. The CDR3 reads CASSGSSDTQYF. Written as DNA, the CDR3 is TGTGCCAGCAGCGGGAGTTCAGATACGCAGTATTTT.

V gene TRBV6-2 or TRBV6-3 combines with J gene TRBJ1-1; D uncertain. Germline V gives CDR1 MNHEY, CDR2 SVGEGT. The CDR3 spans 14 residues. Trimming cost V 6 bases and J 0 bases, with 11 bases left between them. The CDR3 region is CASREGFLNTEAFF. The CDR3, as DNA: TGTGCCAGCAGAGAAGGGTTCCTGAACACTGAAGCTTTCTTT.

The chain recombines TRBV11-2 with TRBJ2-2; D gene unclear. Germline loops: CDR1 SGHAT, CDR2 FQNNGV. Between the trimmed V and J ends, which lost 4 bases and 3 bases, there was a span of 9 bases. This CDR3 comprises 14 residues. The CDR3 loop is CASSSPSYTGELFF. The CDR3 nucleotides are TGTGCCAGCAGCTCACCCAGCTACACCGGGGAGCTGTTTTTT.

This clonotype was seen many times. The chain couples TRBV29-1 to TRBJ2-7, with D perhaps given as TRBD1 or TRBD2 (5 bases each). The V end was cut by 3 bases, the J end by 3 bases, with 9 bases between. CDR1 SQVTM and CDR2 ANQGSEA come from the germline V gene. The CDR3 extends over 12 amino acids. DNA for the CDR3: TGCAGCGTTGACGGGACGGGCTACGAGCAGTACTTC. Its protein product is CSVDGTGYEQYF.

The J gene is TRBJ2-2, the V gene TRBV12-3 or TRBV12-4; 8 nucleotides match TRBD2. The CDR3 spans 16 residues. V lost 5 bases to trimming and J lost 10 bases; unmatched junction nucleotides: 15. CDR3 sequence reads: CASSPPGPGLEEELFF. The CDR3 DNA is TGTGCCAGCAGTCCCCCAGGACCGGGACTAGAAGAGGAGCTGTTTTTT.

The chain recombines TRBV27 with TRBJ2-2, with TRBD2 as a possible D gene (6 bases). The V end was cut by 5 bases, the J end by 4 bases, with 11 bases between. The CDR3 covers 14 residues. Per germline, CDR1 MNHEY and CDR2 SMNVEV (reference sequence). CDR3 nucleotides: TGTGCCAGCAGTCTGGGACTCGGCACCGGGGAGCTGTTTTTT. Protein product: CASSLGLGTGELFF.

The chain uses TRBV27 and TRBJ2-7; D remains ambiguous. Germline V gene data show CDR1 as MNHEY and CDR2 as SMNVEV (reference sequence). V was clipped by 0 bases and J by 7 bases, with 10 bases between them. CDR3 length: 13 amino acids. CDR3 nucleotides: TGTGCCAGCAGTTTATCGTATCGGAGAGAGCAGTACTTC. Amino acid sequence: CASSLSYRREQYF.

The genes are TRBV20-1 and TRBJ2-1; 13 nucleotides match TRBD2. CDR1 is DFQATT and CDR2 is SNEGSKA in the germline V gene (reference sequence). CDR3 length: 15 amino acids. With V trimmed by 6 bases and J by 6 bases, 8 bases remained unmatched. DNA of the CDR3: TGCAGTGCCATTCGTGGGACTAGCGGGGCCAATGAGCAGTTCTTC. Protein: CSAIRGTSGANEQFF.

CDR3 loop: CAISDPVGDTYNEQFF. Written as DNA, the CDR3 is TGTGCCATCAGTGACCCCGTTGGGGACACCTACAATGAGCAGTTCTTC. This chain joins TRBV10-3 and TRBJ2-1; weak D call: TRBD1 (6 bases). CDR3 length: 16 residues. Germline assignment: CDR1 ENHRY and CDR2 SYGVKD. The V gene lost 3 bases and the J gene lost 2 bases, with 14 bases spanning the gap.

V usage is TRBV4-3 and J usage is TRBJ2-5; 9 bases match TRBD2. This CDR3 region has 13 residues. The J segment lost 9 bases and the V segment lost 5 bases, leaving 7 bases of the junction unmatched. Looked up from germline, CDR1 is LGHNA and CDR2 is YSLEER. CDR3 amino acids: CASSDLGGGAQYF. CDR3 coding DNA: TGCGCCAGCAGCGACCTGGGCGGGGGGGCCCAGTACTTC.

This chain connects TRBV27 to TRBJ2-3, with D possibly TRBD2 on 6 matching bases. Per the germline V gene, CDR1 is MNHEY and CDR2 is SMNVEV (reference sequence). V was trimmed by 7 bases and J by 4 bases, leaving 15 bases between them. The CDR3 spans 14 residues. The CDR3 sequence is CASTDRGNADTQYF. CDR3 DNA: TGTGCCAGCACCGATCGGGGGAATGCAGATACGCAGTATTTT.

This rearrangement joins TRBV18 to TRBJ2-3; D unclear. Germline V gene sequence: CDR1 KGHSH, CDR2 LQKENI. The CDR3 consists of 16 residues. V lost 3 bases and J lost 2, with 15 bases in between. CDR3: CASSPVTPTYTDTQYF. Here the CDR3 DNA reads TGTGCCAGCTCACCCGTGACACCGACCTACACAGATACGCAGTATTTT.

The chain is built from TRBV4-2 and TRBJ2-4; D not certain. Germline V lookup: CDR1 LGHNA, CDR2 YNFKEQ. CDR3 length: 15 residues. V lost 2 bases to trimming and J lost 5 bases, with 13 bases between them. The CDR3 DNA reads TGTGCCAGCAGCCAACCTTCAGATAACGAAAACATTCAGTACTTC. This sequence encodes CASSQPSDNENIQYF.

The table lists this clonotype with a few counts. The chain combines TRBV29-1 with TRBJ1-2; TRBD1 is a possible D gene (6 bases). The CDR3 is made up of 16 amino acids. V lost 7 bases to trimming and J lost 0 bases, with 21 bases between them. Germline V gene sequence: CDR1 SQVTM, CDR2 ANQGSEA. CDR3 bases: TGCAGCGCCAGCCCACAGGGAACGTCCTCTAACTATGGCTACACCTTC. Protein sequence: CSASPQGTSSNYGYTF.

The rearrangement links TRBV19 to TRBJ1-1; 7 nucleotides agree with TRBD1. This CDR3 comprises 15 residues. Germline trimming cut 5 bases from V and 4 bases from J; bases unmatched to any gene: 10. The germline V gene encodes CDR1 LNHDA and CDR2 SQIVND (reference sequence). This CDR3 is CASSSPGTVVTEAFF. The CDR3 DNA sequence: TGTGCCAGTAGTTCCCCCGGGACAGTGGTCACTGAAGCTTTCTTT.

This clonotype was seen repeatedly, ten times or more. The V call is TRBV7-2, the J call TRBJ2-3; TRBD2 agrees at 9 bases. Germline lookup yields CDR1 SGHTA and CDR2 FQGNSA. CDR3 length equals 16 residues. Losses at the gene ends were 1 base for V and 4 bases for J; bases not matched to a gene: 6. CDR3 loop: CASSLVGGGASDTQYF. CDR3 in DNA: TGTGCCAGCAGCTTAGTTGGCGGGGGGGCTTCAGATACGCAGTATTTT.

V usage is TRBV2 and J usage is TRBJ1-4; possibly TRBD1 for D (6 bases). Deletions cut 4 bases from V and 4 bases from J, with 13 bases between. This CDR3 comprises 15 residues. CDR1 SNHLY and CDR2 FYNNEI come from the germline V gene. For the CDR3, the DNA is TGTGCCAGCAGTGCCGAGGGGGGGTTTAATGAAAAACTGTTTTTT. Translating gives CASSAEGGFNEKLFF.

V usage is TRBV3-1 and J usage is TRBJ2-2, with D possibly being TRBD1 (6 bases). Germline assignment: CDR1 LGHDT and CDR2 YNNKEL (reference sequence). V lost 0 bases and J 0 bases, leaving 14 bases between the germline ends. The CDR3 extends over 18 amino acids. CDR3 coding DNA: TGTGCCAGCAGCCAAGATTTAGGGGGAGCGGCGAACACCGGGGAGCTGTTTTTT. This encodes CASSQDLGGAANTGELFF. Variable domain in full (rest from reference TRBV3-1 and TRBJ2-2): DTAVSQTPKYLVTQMGNDKSIKCEQNLGHDTMYWYKQDSKKFLKIMFSYNNKELIINETVPNRFSPKSPDKAHLNLHINSLELGDSAVYFCASSQDLGGAANTGELFFGEGSRLTVL.

The CDR3 nucleotides are TGTGCCAGCAGTTTATCGGTCATGGCGGGGGGGGCCAATGAGCAGTTCTTC. The encoded protein is CASSLSVMAGGANEQFF. The chain links TRBV12-3 or TRBV12-4 to TRBJ2-1, with 9 positions matching TRBD2. The CDR3 length is 17 residues. J gave up 6 bases and V 2 bases, and 11 bases lay outside the gene matches.